This TCR beta chain was documented in a study of blood T cells in healthy people across ages. Germline values: CDR1 LGHDT, CDR2 YNNKEL (reference sequence). The CDR3 is 16 residues long. V was cut by 0 bases and J by 3 bases, with 14 bases left in between. Peripheral blood was drawn, ten milliliters per donor. The sample holds a few counts of this clonotype. Its antigen remains unidentified. Study-wide results and limits: Strong correlation existed between TCR beta diversity and naive T cell percentage. Estimates of diversity drawn from one million T cells were considered underestimates.

Primers used in a second PCR of about 7 to 12 cycles were a sample-barcoded 5' primer and a J-beta primer mix. TCRdb called the 5' RACE reads again in MiXCR, with one record for every CDR3 protein. This table has around 800,000 distinct CDR3 sequences, around a quarter appearing once. This same sample was also taken into another study, of T cells of mothers and their children.

Specimen: blood. The TCR originated in a boy aged 5-17 years in good health. The chain has TRBV3-1 and TRBJ2-5; D is perhaps TRBD2 (6 bases). CDR3 protein: CASSQDRGEPEETQYF. In DNA form, the CDR3 reads TGTGCCAGCAGCCAAGATCGCGGGGAGCCCGAAGAGACCCAGTACTTC.